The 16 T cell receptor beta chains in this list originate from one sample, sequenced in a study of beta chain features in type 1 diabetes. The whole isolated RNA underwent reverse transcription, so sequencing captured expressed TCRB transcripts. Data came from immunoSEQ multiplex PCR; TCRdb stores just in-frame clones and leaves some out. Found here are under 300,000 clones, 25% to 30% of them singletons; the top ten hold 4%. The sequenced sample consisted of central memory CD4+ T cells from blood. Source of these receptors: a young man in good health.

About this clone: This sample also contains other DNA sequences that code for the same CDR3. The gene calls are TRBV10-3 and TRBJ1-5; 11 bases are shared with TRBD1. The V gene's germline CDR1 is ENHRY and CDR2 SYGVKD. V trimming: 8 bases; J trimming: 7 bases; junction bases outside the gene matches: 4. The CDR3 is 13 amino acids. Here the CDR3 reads CAIRGDRGQPQHF. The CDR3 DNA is TGTGCCATCCGAGGGGACAGGGGGCAGCCCCAGCATTTT.

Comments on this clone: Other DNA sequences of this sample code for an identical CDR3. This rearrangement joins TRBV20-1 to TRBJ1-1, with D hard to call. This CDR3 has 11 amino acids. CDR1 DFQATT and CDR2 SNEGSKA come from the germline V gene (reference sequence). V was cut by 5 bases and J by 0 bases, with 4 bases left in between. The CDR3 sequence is CSAWLNTEAFF. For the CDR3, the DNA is TGCAGTGCTTGGTTGAACACTGAAGCTTTCTTT.

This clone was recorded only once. CDR3 protein: CASSQDGVPGNTIYF. CDR3 sequence (DNA): TGTGCCAGCAGCCAAGATGGGGTCCCAGGGAACACCATATATTTT. The chain joins TRBV4-2 to TRBJ1-3; weak D call: TRBD1 (5 bases). V was clipped by 0 bases and J by 7 bases, with 13 bases between them. Germline-derived CDR1 and CDR2 are LGHNA and YNFKEQ. This CDR3 has 15 residues.

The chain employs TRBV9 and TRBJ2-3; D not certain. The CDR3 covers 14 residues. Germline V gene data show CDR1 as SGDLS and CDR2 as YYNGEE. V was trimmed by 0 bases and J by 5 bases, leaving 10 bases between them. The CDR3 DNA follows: TGTGCCAGCAGCGTAGCTAGTCGGTTAGATACGCAGTATTTT. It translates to CASSVASRLDTQYF.

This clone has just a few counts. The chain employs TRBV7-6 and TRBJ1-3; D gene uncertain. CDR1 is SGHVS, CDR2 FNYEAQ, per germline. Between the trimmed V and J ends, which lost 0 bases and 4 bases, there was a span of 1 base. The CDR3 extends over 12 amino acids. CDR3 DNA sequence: TGTGCCAGCAGCTTAGCGGGAAACACCATATATTTT. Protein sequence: CASSLAGNTIYF.

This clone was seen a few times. CDR3 in amino acids: CASSLVRKNEQFF. CDR3 bases: TGTGCCAGCAGCTTAGTAAGGAAAAATGAGCAGTTCTTC. This rearrangement joins TRBV7-2 to TRBJ2-1; D not resolved. This CDR3 spans 13 amino acids. Germline V gene lookup returns CDR1 SGHTA and CDR2 FQGNSA. With 1 base removed from V and 7 bases from J, the gap between germline ends came to 8 bases.

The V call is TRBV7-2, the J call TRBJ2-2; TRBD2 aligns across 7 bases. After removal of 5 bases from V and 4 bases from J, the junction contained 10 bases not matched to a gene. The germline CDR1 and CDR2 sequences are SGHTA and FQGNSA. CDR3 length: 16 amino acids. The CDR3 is CASSPRGGSSTGELFF. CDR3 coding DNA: TGTGCCAGCAGCCCCCGGGGCGGGAGTTCCACCGGGGAGCTGTTTTTT.

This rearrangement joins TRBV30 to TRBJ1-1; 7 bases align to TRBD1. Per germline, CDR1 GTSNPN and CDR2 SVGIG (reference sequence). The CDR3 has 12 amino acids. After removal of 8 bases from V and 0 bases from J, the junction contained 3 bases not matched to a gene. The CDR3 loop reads CAGDRVNTEAFF. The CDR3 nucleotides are TGTGCCGGTGACAGGGTGAACACTGAAGCTTTCTTT.

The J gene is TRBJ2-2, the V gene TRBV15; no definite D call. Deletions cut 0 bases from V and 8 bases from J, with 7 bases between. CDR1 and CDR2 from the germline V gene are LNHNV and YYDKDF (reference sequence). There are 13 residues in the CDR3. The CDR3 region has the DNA TGTGCCACCAGCAGAGATAGGATAGGGGAGCTGTTTTTT. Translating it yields CATSRDRIGELFF.

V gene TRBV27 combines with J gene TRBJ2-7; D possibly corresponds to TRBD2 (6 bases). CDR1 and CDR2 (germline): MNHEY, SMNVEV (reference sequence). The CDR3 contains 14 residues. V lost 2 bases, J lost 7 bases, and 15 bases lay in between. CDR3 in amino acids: CASSLVALEGEQYF. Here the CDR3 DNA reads TGTGCCAGCAGTTTAGTTGCCTTGGAGGGGGAGCAGTACTTC.

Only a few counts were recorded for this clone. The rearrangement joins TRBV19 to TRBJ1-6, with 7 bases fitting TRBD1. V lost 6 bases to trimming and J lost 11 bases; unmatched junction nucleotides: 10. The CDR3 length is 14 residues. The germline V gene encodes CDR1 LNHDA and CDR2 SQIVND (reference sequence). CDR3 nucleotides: TGTGCCAGTAGCACAACAGGGGCGGCGGCACCCCTCCACTTT. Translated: CASSTTGAAAPLHF.

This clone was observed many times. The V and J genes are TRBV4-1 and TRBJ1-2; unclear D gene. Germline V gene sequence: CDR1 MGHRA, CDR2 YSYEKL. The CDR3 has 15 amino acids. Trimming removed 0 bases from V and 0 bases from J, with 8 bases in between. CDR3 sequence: CASSQDWPPNYGYTF. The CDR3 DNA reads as TGCGCCAGCAGCCAAGACTGGCCGCCTAACTATGGCTACACCTTC.

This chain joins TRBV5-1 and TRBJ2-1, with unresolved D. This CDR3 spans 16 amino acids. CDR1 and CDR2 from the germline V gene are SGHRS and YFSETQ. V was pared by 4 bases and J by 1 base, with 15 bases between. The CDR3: CASSPGGGESYNEQFF. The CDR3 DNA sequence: TGCGCCAGCAGCCCGGGTGGCGGCGAGTCCTACAATGAGCAGTTCTTC.

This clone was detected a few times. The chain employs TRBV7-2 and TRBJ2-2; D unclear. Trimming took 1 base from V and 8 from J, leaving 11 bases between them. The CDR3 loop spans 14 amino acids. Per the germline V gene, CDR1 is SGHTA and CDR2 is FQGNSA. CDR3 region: CASSLGTVTGELFF. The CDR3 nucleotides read TGTGCCAGCAGCTTAGGAACAGTTACGGGGGAGCTGTTTTTT.

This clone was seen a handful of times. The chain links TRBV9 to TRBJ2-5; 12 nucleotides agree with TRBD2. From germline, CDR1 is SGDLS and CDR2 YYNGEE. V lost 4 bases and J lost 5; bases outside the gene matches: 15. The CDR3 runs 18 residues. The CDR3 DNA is TGTGCCAGCAGCCCCGGAGTACTAGCGGGGGGCGTGGGTGAGACCCAGTACTTC. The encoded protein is CASSPGVLAGGVGETQYF.

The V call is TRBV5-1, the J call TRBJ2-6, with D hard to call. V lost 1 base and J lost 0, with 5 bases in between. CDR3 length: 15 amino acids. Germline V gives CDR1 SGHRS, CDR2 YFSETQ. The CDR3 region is CASSLMPSGANVLTF. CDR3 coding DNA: TGCGCCAGCAGCTTGATGCCCTCTGGGGCCAACGTCCTGACTTTC.